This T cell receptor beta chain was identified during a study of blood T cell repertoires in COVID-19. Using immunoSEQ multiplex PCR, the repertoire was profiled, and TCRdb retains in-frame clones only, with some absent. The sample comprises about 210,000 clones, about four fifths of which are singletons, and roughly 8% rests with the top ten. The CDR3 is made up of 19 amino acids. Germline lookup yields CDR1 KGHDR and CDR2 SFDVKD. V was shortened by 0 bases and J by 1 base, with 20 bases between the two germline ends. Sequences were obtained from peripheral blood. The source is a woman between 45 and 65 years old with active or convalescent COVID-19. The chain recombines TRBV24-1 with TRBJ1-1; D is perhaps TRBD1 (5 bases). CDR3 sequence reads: CATSDLLRRTGPGNTEAFF. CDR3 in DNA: TGTGCCACCAGTGATTTGCTAAGGAGAACAGGACCCGGGAACACTGAAGCTTTCTTT.